One sample yielded the 8 T cell receptor beta chains listed below, sequenced in a study of T-cell memory formation after mild COVID-19. TCRdb recomputed calls from the 5' RACE reads with MiXCR, one row per CDR3 protein. There are roughly 600,000 distinct CDR3 sequences in the sample; roughly 17% occur only once, and about 12% lies in the top ten. Sample: PBMCs or a T cell subset sorted from them (not recorded which). Receptors originate from an adult woman who had mild COVID-19 (a few samples of this study predate the infection). Cell type and time point are not known.

CDR3 in DNA: TGTGCCAGCAGCCAAGAAGGGGGGCTCCGGCGGGAGCAGTACTTC. Protein product: CASSQEGGLRREQYF. The chain carries TRBV3-1 and TRBJ2-7; D may be TRBD1 or TRBD2 (6 bases each). There are 15 residues in the CDR3. CDR1 and CDR2 (germline): LGHDT, YNNKEL (reference sequence). V was pared by 0 bases and J by 7 bases, with 16 bases between.

This clonotype has a handful of counts. The rearrangement joins TRBV5-1 to TRBJ2-2; D call uncertain. The CDR3 extends over 13 amino acids. Trimming removed 4 bases from V and 6 bases from J, with 10 bases in between. Germline CDR1 reads SGHRS; CDR2 reads YFSETQ. The CDR3 DNA sequence: TGCGCCAGCAGCGAGGCTTCTTCCGGGGAGCTGTTTTTT. Its translation: CASSEASSGELFF.

The V gene is TRBV5-4, the J gene TRBJ2-3; perhaps D is TRBD1 or TRBD2 (5 bases each). Trimming shortened V by 3 bases and J by 0 bases, and 14 bases separated the two germline ends. Germline V CDR1 and CDR2: SGHNT, YYREEE (reference sequence). This CDR3 comprises 16 residues. CDR3 nucleotides: TGTGCCAGCAGCTGGACACTAGGATGGAGCACAGATACGCAGTATTTT. Translation gives CASSWTLGWSTDTQYF.

The CDR3 reads CASSPIGAGGSSGANVLTF. For the CDR3, the DNA is TGTGCCAGCAGCCCCATTGGGGCAGGGGGCAGCTCTGGGGCCAACGTCCTGACTTTC. This chain links TRBV5-4 with TRBJ2-6; the match to TRBD1 covers 8 bases. Trimming cost V 4 bases and J 0 bases; bases outside gene matches: 12. The CDR3 has 19 residues. Germline-derived CDR1 and CDR2 are SGHNT and YYREEE (reference sequence).

The genes are TRBV5-4 and TRBJ2-7; D remains unclear. The germline V gene has CDR1 SGHNT and CDR2 YYREEE (reference sequence). Trimming removed 0 bases from V and 3 bases from J, with 13 bases in between. This CDR3 region has 15 residues. CDR3 DNA: TGTGCCAGCAGCTTGGGGCCCGGGTTCGACTACGAGCAGTACTTC. As protein: CASSLGPGFDYEQYF.

The chain carries TRBV7-2 and TRBJ2-3; unclear D gene. The germline V gene encodes CDR1 SGHTA and CDR2 FQGNSA. Trimming removed 0 bases from V and 3 bases from J, with 10 bases in between. The CDR3 length is 15 residues. The CDR3 sequence is CASSLAGRMTDTQYF. CDR3 bases: TGTGCCAGCAGCTTAGCTGGCAGGATGACAGATACGCAGTATTTT.

By sample fraction, this clonotype is medium-sized. V usage is TRBV20-1 and J usage is TRBJ2-1, with 8 bases identical to TRBD2. The germline V gene has CDR1 DFQATT and CDR2 SNEGSKA (reference sequence). V lost 2 bases and J lost 9; bases outside the gene matches: 6. The CDR3 consists of 13 residues. The CDR3 nucleotides are TGCAGTGCTAGATCGGGAGGGGACGTTGAGCAGTTCTTC. Translation gives CSARSGGDVEQFF.

This clonotype has just a few counts. The V call is TRBV29-1, the J call TRBJ2-7; TRBD1 is a possible D gene (6 bases). V lost 3 bases and J lost 2, with 14 bases in between. CDR3 length equals 14 residues. Germline V gives CDR1 SQVTM, CDR2 ANQGSEA. CDR3 region: CSVEGHVNPYEQYF. The CDR3 DNA reads as TGCAGCGTTGAGGGACACGTCAACCCCTACGAGCAGTACTTC.